A single sample is the source of the 18 T cell receptor beta chains below, sequenced in a study of blood T cell repertoires in COVID-19. Profiling relied on immunoSEQ multiplex PCR, and the TCRdb table lists in-frame clones only, not all of them. The repertoire holds fewer than 250,000 clones, with approximately 90% as singletons. Input material: PBMCs or T cells enriched from blood (not recorded which). These receptors came from a woman between 40 and 55 years old in a cohort exposed to, infected with or recovered from COVID-19 (not recorded which).

This chain connects TRBV27 to TRBJ2-7, with D perhaps matching TRBD2 (6 bases). There are 14 residues in the CDR3. Germline values: CDR1 MNHEY, CDR2 SMNVEV (reference sequence). The V gene lost 7 bases and the J gene lost 3 bases, with 16 bases spanning the gap. CDR3 protein: CASTPPGRRYEQYF. DNA of the CDR3: TGTGCCAGCACCCCCCCCGGGAGACGCTACGAGCAGTACTTC.

This chain uses TRBV4-1 with TRBJ1-2; maybe TRBD1 (6 bases). Trimming removed 4 bases at V and 5 bases at J, with 14 bases between. This CDR3 is built from 14 residues. Germline V lookup: CDR1 MGHRA, CDR2 YSYEKL. DNA for the CDR3: TGCGCCAGCAGCCCCCAGGGGACGGGTTATGGCTACACCTTC. This encodes CASSPQGTGYGYTF.

This chain links TRBV5-1 with TRBJ1-2; no definite D call. The length of the CDR3 is 13 residues. V was cut by 4 bases and J by 8 bases, with 15 bases left in between. Germline loops: CDR1 SGHRS, CDR2 YFSETQ. CDR3 protein: CASSLGFSGGYTF. As DNA, the CDR3 is TGCGCCAGCAGCCTCGGGTTTTCTGGGGGCTACACCTTC. Full variable domain (missing parts from reference TRBV5-1 and TRBJ1-2): KAGVTQTPRYLIKTRGQQVTLSCSPISGHRSVSWYQQTPGQGLQFLFEYFSETQRNKGNFPGRFSGRQFSNSRSEMNVSTLELGDSALYLCASSLGFSGGYTFGSGTRLTVV.

The CDR3 region has the DNA TGTGCCAGCAGCCTCCTACTACAGGTTTCCGAGCAGTACTTC. Amino acid sequence: CASSLLLQVSEQYF. This chain connects TRBV11-2 to TRBJ2-7, with D possibly matching TRBD1 (5 bases). Germline CDR1 is SGHAT and CDR2 is FQNNGV. The CDR3 is 14 residues long. The germline V and J ends were trimmed by 5 bases and 6 bases, with 17 bases remaining between them.

The chain is built from TRBV7-9 and TRBJ1-1; D not resolved. The germline gives CDR1 SEHNR, CDR2 FQNEAQ (reference sequence). Trimming left V 5 bases short and J 4 bases short, with 8 bases between. The CDR3 is made up of 12 amino acids. CDR3 in amino acids: CASSPTGTEAFF. The CDR3 DNA follows: TGTGCCAGCAGCCCGACTGGCACTGAAGCTTTCTTT. Full variable domain (rest looked up from reference TRBV7-9 and TRBJ1-1): DTGVSQNPRHKITKRGQNVTFRCDPISEHNRLYWYRQTLGQGPEFLTYFQNEAQLEKSRLLSDRFSAERPKGSFSTLEIQRTEQGDSAMYLCASSPTGTEAFFGQGTRLTVV.

The chain uses TRBV28 and TRBJ1-2; 9 bases agree with TRBD1. This CDR3 region has 15 residues. J was trimmed by 2 bases and V by 7 bases; bases with no gene match: 8. Germline V lookup: CDR1 MDHEN, CDR2 SYDVKM. The CDR3 sequence: CASKGAGQGNYGYTF. The CDR3 region has the DNA TGTGCCAGCAAGGGGGCGGGACAGGGAAACTATGGCTACACCTTC.

Turning to this clone: Given a much more abundant clone one base away, this may be a read error. V gene TRBV13 combines with J gene TRBJ2-5, with no clear D. Germline CDR1 PRHDT, CDR2 FYEKMQ (reference sequence). V lost 3 bases, J lost 4 bases, and 3 bases lay in between. The CDR3 runs 11 residues. The CDR3 bases are TGTGCCAGCAGCTTCGGAGAGACCCAGTACTTC. Translated, it gives CASSFGETQYF.

The chain uses TRBV3-1 (or the pseudogene TRBV3-2) and TRBJ1-1; TRBD1 might be the D (6 bases). V was cut by 6 bases and J by 1 base, with 18 bases left in between. This CDR3 is built from 16 residues. Germline V gene lookup returns CDR1 LGHDT and CDR2 YNNKEL (reference sequence). The CDR3 nucleotides read TGTGCCAGCAGTCCCGGAATTTGGACAGAGAACACTGAAGCTTTCTTT. Its protein is CASSPGIWTENTEAFF.

V gene TRBV7-9 combines with J gene TRBJ1-2; the D gene is possibly TRBD1 (6 bases). CDR3 length equals 15 residues. CDR1 and CDR2 from the germline V gene are SEHNR and FQNEAQ (reference sequence). V lost 1 base and J lost 2, with 11 bases in between. The CDR3 DNA follows: TGTGCCAGCAGCTTAGATCAGGGGTCAAACTATGGCTACACCTTC. It specifies CASSLDQGSNYGYTF.

J is TRBJ1-4 and V is TRBV5-1; a weak D match, TRBD1 (6 bases). CDR3 size: 14 residues. The germline CDR1 and CDR2 sequences are SGHRS and YFSETQ. V was shortened by 4 bases and J by 5 bases, with 12 bases between the two germline ends. The CDR3 region has the DNA TGCGCCAGCAGCAGAGGACAGTCAAATGAAAAACTGTTTTTT. Translated: CASSRGQSNEKLFF.

In its sample, this clone was seen a few times. V usage is TRBV3-1 (or the pseudogene TRBV3-2) and J usage is TRBJ1-2; D not certain. This CDR3 region has 12 residues. Per germline, CDR1 LGHDT and CDR2 YNNKEL (reference sequence). The V and J ends lost 5 bases and 3 bases respectively, with 7 bases between them. CDR3 sequence: CASSRRDYGYTF. The DNA for the CDR3 is TGTGCCAGCAGCAGACGGGACTATGGCTACACCTTC.

V is TRBV14 and J is TRBJ1-1, with 8 positions matching TRBD1. The germline gives CDR1 SGHDN, CDR2 FVKESK. The CDR3 runs to 15 residues. V shed 4 bases and J 1 base; nucleotides not matched to a gene: 5. The CDR3 protein is CASSRTGGPNTEAFF. As DNA, the CDR3 is TGTGCCAGCAGCCGTACAGGGGGACCGAACACTGAAGCTTTCTTT.

The genes are TRBV4-1 and TRBJ1-4, with D perhaps TRBD1 (6 bases). The CDR3 extends over 17 amino acids. V was cut by 2 bases and J by 4 bases, with 17 bases left in between. Germline CDR1 reads MGHRA; CDR2 reads YSYEKL. Here the CDR3 reads CASSQSRGRERNEKLFF. In DNA form, the CDR3 reads TGCGCCAGCAGCCAAAGTAGGGGGAGAGAGCGTAATGAAAAACTGTTTTTT.

This chain uses TRBV28 with TRBJ1-1, with no clear D. The CDR3 is 14 residues long. V was trimmed by 8 bases and J by 3 bases, leaving 16 bases between them. Germline V lookup: CDR1 MDHEN, CDR2 SYDVKM. CDR3 sequence: CASGVRGGYTEAFF. The CDR3 DNA sequence: TGTGCCAGCGGCGTGCGGGGTGGGTACACTGAAGCTTTCTTT.

This chain uses TRBV5-6 with TRBJ2-7, with D perhaps TRBD2 (5 bases). Germline values: CDR1 SGHDT, CDR2 YYEEEE. The CDR3 is 14 amino acids. V was shortened by 4 bases and J by 0 bases, with 11 bases between the two germline ends. The CDR3 loop reads CASSISGSSYEQYF. CDR3 nucleotides: TGTGCCAGCAGCATAAGCGGAAGCTCCTACGAGCAGTACTTC. Complete variable domain (other parts from reference TRBV5-6 and TRBJ2-7): DAGVTQSPTHLIKTRGQQVTLRCSPKSGHDTVSWYQQALGQGPQFIFQYYEEEERQRGNFPDRFSGHQFPNYSSELNVNALLLGDSALYLCASSISGSSYEQYFGPGTRLTVT.

This chain joins TRBV5-4 and TRBJ1-6; D perhaps matches TRBD1 (6 bases). The CDR3 covers 14 residues. Germline values: CDR1 SGHNT, CDR2 YYREEE (reference sequence). The V and J ends lost 5 bases and 10 bases respectively, with 16 bases between them. CDR3 nucleotide sequence: TGTGCCAGCAGTTACACAGGGTTGGGCTCACCCCTCCACTTT. This gives the protein CASSYTGLGSPLHF.

This chain links TRBV13 with TRBJ1-6; a possible D gene is TRBD1 (5 bases). The CDR3 contains 12 residues. Germline CDR1 and CDR2: PRHDT and FYEKMQ (reference sequence). Trimming left V 4 bases short and J 9 bases short, with 7 bases between. DNA of the CDR3: TGTGCCAGCAGCTCAACAGGTTCACCCCTCCACTTT. Amino acid sequence: CASSSTGSPLHF.

The rearrangement joins TRBV19 to TRBJ1-5; possibly TRBD1 for D (6 bases). Germline lookup yields CDR1 LNHDA and CDR2 SQIVND (reference sequence). This CDR3 contains 14 residues. The V gene lost 4 bases and the J gene lost 6 bases, with 13 bases spanning the gap. This chain's CDR3 is CASSTDRKAQPQHF. The CDR3 nucleotides are TGTGCCAGTAGTACCGACAGGAAGGCTCAGCCCCAGCATTTT.